This TCR beta chain comes out of a study of sequential checkpoint blockade in melanoma. Study information: Both treatment sequences were followed by maintenance nivolumab.

The CDR3 extends over 14 amino acids. Germline CDR1 and CDR2: SEHNR and FQNEAQ (reference sequence). The ends lost 2 bases at V and 8 bases at J; junction bases unmatched: 5. Treatment of the sample: randomized to nivolumab then ipilimumab (arm A) or the reverse (arm B). Sequencing was performed with immunoSEQ multiplex PCR; in TCRdb, only in-frame clones are kept and a portion is missing. Of roughly 13,000 clones detected, approximately 63% appear once; the ten largest clones hold around 23%. In its sample, this clone was seen a few times. This rearrangement joins TRBV7-9 to TRBJ2-1; 8 bases align to TRBD2. This clonotype was obtained from a human donor with melanoma. The source was CD8+ T cells sorted from blood (inferred from file names), collected from a patient given nivolumab and ipilimumab in sequence. The CDR3 nucleotides read TGTGCCAGCAGCTTATCAGGACTAGCCTATGAGCAGTTCTTC. Encoded protein: CASSLSGLAYEQFF.